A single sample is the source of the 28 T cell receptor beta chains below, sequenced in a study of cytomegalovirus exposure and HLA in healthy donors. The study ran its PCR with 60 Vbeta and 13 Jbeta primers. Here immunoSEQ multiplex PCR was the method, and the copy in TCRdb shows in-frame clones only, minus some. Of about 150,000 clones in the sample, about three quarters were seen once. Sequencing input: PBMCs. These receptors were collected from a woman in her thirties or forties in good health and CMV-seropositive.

DNA of the CDR3: TGTGCCAGCAGCTCGACAGATACGCAGTATTTT. Protein: CASSSTDTQYF. The chain carries TRBV28 and TRBJ2-3; D ambiguous. The CDR3 is 11 amino acids. Germline CDR1 is MDHEN and CDR2 is SYDVKM. The V gene lost 6 bases and the J gene lost 3 bases, with 4 bases spanning the gap. Using reference TRBV28 and TRBJ2-3 for the parts outside the CDR3, the full variable domain is DVKVTQSSRYLVKRTGEKVFLECVQDMDHENMFWYRQDPGLGLRLIYFSYDVKMKEKGDIPEGYSVSREKKERFSLILESASTNQTSMYLCASSSTDTQYFGPGTRLTVL.

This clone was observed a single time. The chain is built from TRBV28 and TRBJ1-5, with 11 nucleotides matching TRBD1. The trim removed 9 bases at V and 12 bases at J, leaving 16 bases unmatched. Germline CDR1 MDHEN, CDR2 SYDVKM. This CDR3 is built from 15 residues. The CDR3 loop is CASFEKGQGASVQHF. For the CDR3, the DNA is TGTGCCAGTTTCGAAAAAGGACAGGGGGCATCGGTCCAGCATTTT.

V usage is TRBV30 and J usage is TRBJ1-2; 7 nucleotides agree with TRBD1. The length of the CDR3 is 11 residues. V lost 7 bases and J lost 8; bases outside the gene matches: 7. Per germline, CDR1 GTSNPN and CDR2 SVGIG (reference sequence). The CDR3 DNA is TGTGCCTTAAAGACAGGGCACGGCTACACCTTC. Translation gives CALKTGHGYTF.

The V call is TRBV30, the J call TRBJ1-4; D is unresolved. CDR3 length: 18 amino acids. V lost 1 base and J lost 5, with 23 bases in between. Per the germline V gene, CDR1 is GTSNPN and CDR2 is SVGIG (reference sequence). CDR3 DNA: TGTGCCTGGAGTGGCCGATTGTTTCCCTTGGGCGTAAATGAAAAACTGTTTTTT. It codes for CAWSGRLFPLGVNEKLFF.

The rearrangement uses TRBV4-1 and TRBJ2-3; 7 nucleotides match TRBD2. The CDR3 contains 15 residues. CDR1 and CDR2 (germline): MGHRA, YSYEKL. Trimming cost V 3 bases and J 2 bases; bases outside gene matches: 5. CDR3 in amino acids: CASSHRLAATDTQYF. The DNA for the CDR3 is TGCGCCAGCAGCCATAGACTAGCCGCCACAGATACGCAGTATTTT.

CDR3 DNA: TGTGCCAGCAGCCTCGACAGGTACGATACGCAGTATTTT. It is translated as CASSLDRYDTQYF. V and J are TRBV5-4 and TRBJ2-3, with a tentative D call TRBD1 (6 bases). The V end lost 4 bases, the J end lost 6 bases, and 12 bases lay between the germline ends. Germline CDR1 reads SGHNT; CDR2 reads YYREEE (reference sequence). The CDR3 runs 13 residues.

As DNA, the CDR3 is TGTGCCAGCACCTTACAGGGGGCGGACACTGAAGCTTTCTTT. Translated, it gives CASTLQGADTEAFF. The rearrangement links TRBV5-4 to TRBJ1-1, with 9 bases fitting TRBD1. Trimming at V came to 6 bases and at J to 3 bases, leaving 6 bases not matched to a gene. The CDR3 is 14 amino acids. Germline CDR1 is SGHNT and CDR2 is YYREEE (reference sequence).

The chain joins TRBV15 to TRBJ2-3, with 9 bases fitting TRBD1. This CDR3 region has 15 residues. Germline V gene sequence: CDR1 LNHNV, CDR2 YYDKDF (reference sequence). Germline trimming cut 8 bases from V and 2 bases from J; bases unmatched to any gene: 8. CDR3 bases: TGTGCCACCCAAGAAGGACAGGGGCCCACAGATACGCAGTATTTT. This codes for CATQEGQGPTDTQYF.

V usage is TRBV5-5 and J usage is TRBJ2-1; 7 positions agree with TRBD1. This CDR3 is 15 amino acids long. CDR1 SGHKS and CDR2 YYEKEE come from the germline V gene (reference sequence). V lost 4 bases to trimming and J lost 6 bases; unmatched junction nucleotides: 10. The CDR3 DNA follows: TGTGCCAGCAGCCAGGGACAGACCAGGGGCAATGAGCAGTTCTTC. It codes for CASSQGQTRGNEQFF.

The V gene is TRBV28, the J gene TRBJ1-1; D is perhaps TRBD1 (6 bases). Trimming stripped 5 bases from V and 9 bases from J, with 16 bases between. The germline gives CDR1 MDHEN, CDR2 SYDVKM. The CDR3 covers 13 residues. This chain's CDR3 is CASSIQGPWKAFF. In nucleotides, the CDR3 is TGTGCCAGCAGTATACAGGGCCCATGGAAAGCTTTCTTT. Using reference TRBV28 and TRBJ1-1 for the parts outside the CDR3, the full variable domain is DVKVTQSSRYLVKRTGEKVFLECVQDMDHENMFWYRQDPGLGLRLIYFSYDVKMKEKGDIPEGYSVSREKKERFSLILESASTNQTSMYLCASSIQGPWKAFFGQGTRLTVV.

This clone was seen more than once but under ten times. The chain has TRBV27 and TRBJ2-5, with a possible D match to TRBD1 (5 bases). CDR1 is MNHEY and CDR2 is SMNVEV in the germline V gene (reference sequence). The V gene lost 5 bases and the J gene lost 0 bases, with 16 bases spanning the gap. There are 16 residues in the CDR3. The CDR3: CASSRGYTPNQETQYF. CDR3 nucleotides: TGTGCCAGCAGTAGGGGATACACGCCAAACCAAGAGACCCAGTACTTC.

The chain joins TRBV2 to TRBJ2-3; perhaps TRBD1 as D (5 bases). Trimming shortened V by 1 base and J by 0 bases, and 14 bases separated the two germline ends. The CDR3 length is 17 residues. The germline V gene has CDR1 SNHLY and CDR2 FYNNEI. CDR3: CASSEDSVGASTDTQYF. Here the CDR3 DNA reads TGTGCCAGCAGTGAAGATTCGGTAGGGGCTAGCACAGATACGCAGTATTTT.

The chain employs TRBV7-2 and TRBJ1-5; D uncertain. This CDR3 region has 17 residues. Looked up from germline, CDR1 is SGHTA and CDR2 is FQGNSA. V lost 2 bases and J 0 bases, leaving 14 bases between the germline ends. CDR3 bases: TGTGCCAGCAGCTTATTCGGGCGGGGAAATAGCAATCAGCCCCAGCATTTT. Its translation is CASSLFGRGNSNQPQHF. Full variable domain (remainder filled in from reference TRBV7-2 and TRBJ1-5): GAGVSQSPSNKVTEKGKDVELRCDPISGHTALYWYRQSLGQGLEFLIYFQGNSAPDKSGLPSDRFSAERTGGSVSTLTIQRTQQEDSAVYLCASSLFGRGNSNQPQHFGDGTRLSIL.

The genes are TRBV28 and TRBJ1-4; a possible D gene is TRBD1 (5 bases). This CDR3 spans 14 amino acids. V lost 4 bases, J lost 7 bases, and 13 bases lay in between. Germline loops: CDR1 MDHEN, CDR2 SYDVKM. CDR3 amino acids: CASSWGSQLEKLFF. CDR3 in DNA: TGTGCCAGCAGTTGGGGCAGCCAACTTGAAAAACTGTTTTTT. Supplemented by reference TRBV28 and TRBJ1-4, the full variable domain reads DVKVTQSSRYLVKRTGEKVFLECVQDMDHENMFWYRQDPGLGLRLIYFSYDVKMKEKGDIPEGYSVSREKKERFSLILESASTNQTSMYLCASSWGSQLEKLFFGSGTQLSVL.

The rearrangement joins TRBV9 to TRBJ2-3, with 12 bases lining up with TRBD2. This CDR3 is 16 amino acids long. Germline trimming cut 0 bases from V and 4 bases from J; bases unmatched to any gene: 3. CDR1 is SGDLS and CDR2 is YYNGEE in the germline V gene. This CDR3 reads CASSVGTSGVADTQYF. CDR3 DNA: TGTGCCAGCAGCGTAGGGACTAGCGGGGTTGCAGATACGCAGTATTTT.

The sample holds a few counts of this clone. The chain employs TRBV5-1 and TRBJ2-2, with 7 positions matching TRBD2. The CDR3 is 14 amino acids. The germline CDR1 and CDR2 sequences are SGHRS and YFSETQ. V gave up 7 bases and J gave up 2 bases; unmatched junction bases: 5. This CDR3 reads CASRSGVNTGELFF. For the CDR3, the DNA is TGCGCCAGCCGGAGCGGGGTTAACACCGGGGAGCTGTTTTTT.

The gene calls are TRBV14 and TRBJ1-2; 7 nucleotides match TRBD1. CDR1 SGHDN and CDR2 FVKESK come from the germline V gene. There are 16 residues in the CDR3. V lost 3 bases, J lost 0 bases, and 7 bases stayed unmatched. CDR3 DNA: TGTGCCAGCAGCCAGAGAGGACAGGACGCTAACTATGGCTACACCTTC. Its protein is CASSQRGQDANYGYTF.

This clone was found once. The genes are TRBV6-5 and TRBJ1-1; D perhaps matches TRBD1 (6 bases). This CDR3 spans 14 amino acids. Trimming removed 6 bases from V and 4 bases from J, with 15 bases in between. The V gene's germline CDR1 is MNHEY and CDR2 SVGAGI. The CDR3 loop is CASRVQGAGTEAFF. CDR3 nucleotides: TGTGCCAGCAGGGTACAGGGAGCAGGCACTGAAGCTTTCTTT.

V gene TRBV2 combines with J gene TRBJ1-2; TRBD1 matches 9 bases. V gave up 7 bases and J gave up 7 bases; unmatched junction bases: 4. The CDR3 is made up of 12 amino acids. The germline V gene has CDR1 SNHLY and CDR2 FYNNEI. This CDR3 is CASNRQGGGYTF. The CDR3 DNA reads TGTGCCAGCAATCGACAGGGGGGTGGCTACACCTTC.

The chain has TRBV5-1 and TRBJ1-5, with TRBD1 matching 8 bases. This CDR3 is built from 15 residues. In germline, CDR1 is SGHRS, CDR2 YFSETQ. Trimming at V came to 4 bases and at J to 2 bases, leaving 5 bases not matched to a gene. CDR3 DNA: TGCGCCAGCAGCCCCGGGACAGGTGGCAATCAGCCCCAGCATTTT. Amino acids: CASSPGTGGNQPQHF.

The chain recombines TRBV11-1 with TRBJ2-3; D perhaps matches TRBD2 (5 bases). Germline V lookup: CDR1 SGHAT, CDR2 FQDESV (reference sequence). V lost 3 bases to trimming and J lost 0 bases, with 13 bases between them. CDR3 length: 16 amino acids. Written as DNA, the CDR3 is TGTGCCAGCAGCTTTAGTCGGGGTACTAGCACAGATACGCAGTATTTT. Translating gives CASSFSRGTSTDTQYF.

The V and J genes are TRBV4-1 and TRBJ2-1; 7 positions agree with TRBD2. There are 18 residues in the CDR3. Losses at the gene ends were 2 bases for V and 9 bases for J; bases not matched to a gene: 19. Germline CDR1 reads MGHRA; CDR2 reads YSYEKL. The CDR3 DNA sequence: TGCGCCAGCAGCCAACACGTACAATCCAGCGGGGCCTTTGGTGAGCAGTTCTTC. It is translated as CASSQHVQSSGAFGEQFF.

CDR3 DNA: TGTGCCAGCAGCTTAGTAGCCTATGGCTACACCTTC. Its translation: CASSLVAYGYTF. The chain recombines TRBV7-2 with TRBJ1-2; D remains unclear. This CDR3 comprises 12 residues. Trimming took off 1 base at V and 4 bases at J, with 4 bases between the two ends. The germline V gene has CDR1 SGHTA and CDR2 FQGNSA.

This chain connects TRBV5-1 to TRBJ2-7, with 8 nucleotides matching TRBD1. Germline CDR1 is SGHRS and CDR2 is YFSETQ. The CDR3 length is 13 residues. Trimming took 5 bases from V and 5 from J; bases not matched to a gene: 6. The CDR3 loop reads CASRVTGEHEQYF. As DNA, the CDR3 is TGCGCCAGCAGAGTGACAGGGGAACACGAGCAGTACTTC.

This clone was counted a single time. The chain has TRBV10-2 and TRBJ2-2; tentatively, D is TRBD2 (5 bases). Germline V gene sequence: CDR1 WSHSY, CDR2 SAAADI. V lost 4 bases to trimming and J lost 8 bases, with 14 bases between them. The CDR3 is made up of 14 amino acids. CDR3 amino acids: CASSVIRDGGELFF. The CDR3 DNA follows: TGCGCCAGCAGTGTAATCCGGGATGGAGGGGAGCTGTTTTTT.

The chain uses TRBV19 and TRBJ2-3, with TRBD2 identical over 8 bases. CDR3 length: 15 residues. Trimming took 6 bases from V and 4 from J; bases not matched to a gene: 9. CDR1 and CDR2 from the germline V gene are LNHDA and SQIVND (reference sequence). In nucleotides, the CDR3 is TGTGCCAGTAGCTTAACGGGGGGGCCCGCAGATACGCAGTATTTT. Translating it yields CASSLTGGPADTQYF.

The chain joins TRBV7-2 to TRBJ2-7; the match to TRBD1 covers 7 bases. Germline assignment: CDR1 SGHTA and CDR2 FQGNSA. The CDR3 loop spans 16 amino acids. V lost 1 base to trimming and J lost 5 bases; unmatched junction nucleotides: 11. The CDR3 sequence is CASSLVPGQLRDEQYF. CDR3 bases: TGTGCCAGCAGCTTAGTACCGGGACAGCTCCGTGACGAGCAGTACTTC. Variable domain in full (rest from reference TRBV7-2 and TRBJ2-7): GAGVSQSPSNKVTEKGKDVELRCDPISGHTALYWYRQSLGQGLEFLIYFQGNSAPDKSGLPSDRFSAERTGGSVSTLTIQRTQQEDSAVYLCASSLVPGQLRDEQYFGPGTRLTVT.

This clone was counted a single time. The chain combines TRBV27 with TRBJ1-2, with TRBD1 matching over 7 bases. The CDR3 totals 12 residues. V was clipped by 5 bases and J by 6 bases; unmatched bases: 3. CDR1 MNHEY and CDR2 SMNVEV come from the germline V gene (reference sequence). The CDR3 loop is CASSPTGNGYTF. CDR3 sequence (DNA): TGTGCCAGCAGTCCGACAGGGAATGGCTACACCTTC.